One and the same sample provided the 17 T cell receptor beta chains below, sequenced in a study of blood T cell repertoires in COVID-19. Clones were read by immunoSEQ multiplex PCR, and TCRdb kept only the in-frame ones, dropping some. The data hold 120,000 to 150,000 clones, with approximately 89% observed a single time. Sequencing was performed on peripheral blood. These receptors all stem from a human donor in a cohort sampled during active COVID-19.

V and J are TRBV27 and TRBJ2-3; 11 nucleotides align to TRBD2. V was clipped by 7 bases and J by 6 bases; unmatched bases: 6. Germline V gene data show CDR1 as MNHEY and CDR2 as SMNVEV (reference sequence). CDR3 length: 14 residues. CDR3 loop: CASTLAGGRDTQYF. In nucleotides, the CDR3 is TGTGCCAGCACCTTAGCGGGGGGGCGGGATACGCAGTATTTT.

This chain joins TRBV29-1 and TRBJ1-1, with 7 bases lining up with TRBD1. There are 14 residues in the CDR3. J lost 4 bases, V lost 7 bases, and 12 bases had no gene match. The germline V gene encodes CDR1 SQVTM and CDR2 ANQGSEA. CDR3 loop: CSAQGGSRVTEAFF. CDR3 DNA sequence: TGCAGCGCTCAGGGGGGAAGTAGGGTCACTGAAGCTTTCTTT.

J is TRBJ2-7 and V is TRBV3-1 (or the pseudogene TRBV3-2); 7 nucleotides line up with TRBD1. The V and J ends lost 0 bases and 5 bases, in that order; junction bases with no gene match: 10. Germline CDR1 and CDR2: LGHDT and YNNKEL (reference sequence). The CDR3 sequence is 16 residues long. The CDR3 DNA sequence: TGTGCCAGCAGCCAAGAACAGGGGTGGCGGTACGACGAGCAGTACTTC. This codes for CASSQEQGWRYDEQYF.

V gene TRBV5-6 combines with J gene TRBJ1-2; D unresolved. Germline assignment: CDR1 SGHDT and CDR2 YYEEEE. Trimming pared 3 bases from V and 1 base from J, leaving 13 bases between. This CDR3 region has 15 residues. The CDR3 nucleotides are TGTGCCAGCAGCTGGGGAGAGATTTTTAACTATGGCTACACCTTC. Translating it yields CASSWGEIFNYGYTF. The full variable domain, its missing parts supplied by reference TRBV5-6 and TRBJ1-2, is DAGVTQSPTHLIKTRGQQVTLRCSPKSGHDTVSWYQQALGQGPQFIFQYYEEEERQRGNFPDRFSGHQFPNYSSELNVNALLLGDSALYLCASSWGEIFNYGYTFGSGTRLTVV.

CDR3 region: CASSRPGTVTYEQYF. The CDR3 nucleotides are TGTGCCAGCAGCCGTCCCGGGACAGTAACGTACGAGCAGTACTTC. This chain links TRBV3-1 (or the pseudogene TRBV3-2) with TRBJ2-7; TRBD1 matches at 7 bases. Germline CDR1 is LGHDT and CDR2 is YNNKEL (reference sequence). Trimming cost V 4 bases and J 4 bases; bases outside gene matches: 10. The CDR3 spans 15 residues.

This chain's CDR3 is CATSAGKGNQPQHF. The CDR3 DNA is TGTGCCACCAGTGCAGGGAAGGGCAATCAGCCCCAGCATTTT. The chain is built from TRBV24-1 and TRBJ1-5; possibly TRBD1 for D (5 bases). Trimming stripped 5 bases from V and 2 bases from J, with 9 bases between. The CDR3 covers 14 residues. CDR1 and CDR2 from the germline V gene are KGHDR and SFDVKD.

V is TRBV7-9 and J is TRBJ1-2, with D maybe TRBD1 (5 bases). The germline V and J ends were trimmed by 1 base and 7 bases, with 10 bases remaining between them. Per the germline V gene, CDR1 is SEHNR and CDR2 is FQNEAQ (reference sequence). The length of the CDR3 is 13 residues. CDR3 coding DNA: TGTGCCAGCAGCTTAGGGGGCACGGGTGGCTACACCTTC. Translating gives CASSLGGTGGYTF.

The chain combines TRBV5-4 with TRBJ2-1; 9 positions match TRBD1. Germline V gene sequence: CDR1 SGHNT, CDR2 YYREEE (reference sequence). This CDR3 spans 16 amino acids. V lost 4 bases, J lost 1 base, and 6 bases stayed unmatched. CDR3 sequence (DNA): TGTGCCAGCAGCATCACCGGGACAGGGTCCTACAATGAGCAGTTCTTC. Its translation: CASSITGTGSYNEQFF.

The gene calls are TRBV27 and TRBJ2-2, with no clear D. The germline V gene encodes CDR1 MNHEY and CDR2 SMNVEV (reference sequence). The CDR3 extends over 14 amino acids. Trimming removed 5 bases at V and 9 bases at J, with 16 bases between. The CDR3 DNA follows: TGTGCCAGCAGTCCCCTGGGCCCAATTAGGGAGCTGTTTTTT. It codes for CASSPLGPIRELFF.

The CDR3 region has the DNA TGCGCCAGCAGCCAAGATTATGGGGCCGTAATGGCTAACTATGGCTACACCTTC. It encodes CASSQDYGAVMANYGYTF. The chain couples TRBV4-3 to TRBJ1-2, with D tentatively TRBD1 (5 bases). CDR1 and CDR2 (germline): LGHNA, YSLEER. V lost 0 bases to trimming and J lost 0 bases, with 17 bases between them. The CDR3 has 18 amino acids.

The V call is TRBV6-5, the J call TRBJ2-1; perhaps TRBD2 as D (7 bases). V dropped 5 bases and J dropped 8 bases, with 19 bases sitting between them. Germline-derived CDR1 and CDR2 are MNHEY and SVGAGI. CDR3 size: 15 residues. This CDR3 reads CASSPSGGPSYEQFF. The DNA for the CDR3 is TGTGCCAGCAGTCCCTCGGGGGGCCCGTCGTATGAGCAGTTCTTC.

The V gene is TRBV10-3, the J gene TRBJ1-1, with TRBD1 matching 7 bases. Trimming at V came to 9 bases and at J to 3 bases, leaving 10 bases not matched to a gene. Germline assignment: CDR1 ENHRY and CDR2 SYGVKD. The CDR3 runs 14 residues. The DNA for the CDR3 is TGTGCCATGGGAACAGGGGTAGGAGACACTGAAGCTTTCTTT. Its translation is CAMGTGVGDTEAFF.

This clone was detected once. The chain is built from TRBV4-1 and TRBJ1-1, with unresolved D. The germline gives CDR1 MGHRA, CDR2 YSYEKL. V lost 4 bases and J lost 10, with 19 bases in between. The CDR3 spans 14 residues. The CDR3 coding sequence is TGCGCCAGCAGCCCGACCCTCAGCGTAATGGGAGCTTTCTTT. The encoded protein is CASSPTLSVMGAFF.

The chain combines TRBV27 with TRBJ2-7; 7 nucleotides agree with TRBD2. Per the germline V gene, CDR1 is MNHEY and CDR2 is SMNVEV (reference sequence). The CDR3 totals 15 residues. V shed 1 base and J 3 bases; nucleotides not matched to a gene: 6. CDR3 nucleotides: TGTGCCAGCAGTTTATTAGGGGAGGGAGGCTACGAGCAGTACTTC. It translates to CASSLLGEGGYEQYF.

The gene calls are TRBV18 and TRBJ1-4; maybe TRBD1 (6 bases). V lost 0 bases and J 0 bases, leaving 14 bases between the germline ends. Looked up from germline, CDR1 is KGHSH and CDR2 is LQKENI. The CDR3 totals 18 residues. The CDR3 region is CASSPPWQGPSTNEKLFF. CDR3 nucleotides: TGTGCCAGCTCACCACCCTGGCAGGGGCCTTCAACTAATGAAAAACTGTTTTTT.

The V gene is TRBV4-2, the J gene TRBJ2-7; perhaps TRBD2 as D (5 bases). Germline V lookup: CDR1 LGHNA, CDR2 YNFKEQ. CDR3 length: 14 residues. Trimming removed 2 bases from V and 6 bases from J, with 14 bases in between. The CDR3 loop reads CASSQSEGNGEQYF. In DNA form, the CDR3 reads TGTGCCAGCAGCCAAAGCGAGGGCAATGGCGAGCAGTACTTC.

The V gene is TRBV5-1, the J gene TRBJ2-6; D not resolved. Deletions cut 4 bases from V and 0 bases from J, with 5 bases between. Germline V lookup: CDR1 SGHRS, CDR2 YFSETQ. The length of the CDR3 is 14 residues. Here the CDR3 DNA reads TGCGCCAGCAGCGAGTCCTCTGGGGCCAACGTCCTGACTTTC. Translating it yields CASSESSGANVLTF.